This T cell receptor beta chain was observed in a study of regulatory T cells in long-lasting Graves disease. Study results and limitations: Favored gene segments in persistent disease were TRBV28, TRBJ1-2 and TRBJ2-5.

Trimming left V 4 bases short and J 1 base short, with 13 bases between. This CDR3 is 15 amino acids long. Per the germline V gene, CDR1 is GTSNPN and CDR2 is SVGIG (reference sequence). Relying on iRepertoire HTBI primers and Arm-PCR of CDR3 regions, the team built TCR beta libraries. TCRdb re-derived calls from the multiplex PCR reads in MiXCR, one entry per CDR3 protein. The table shows 380,000 or so distinct CDR3 sequences, with 15% to 20% occurring only once. This clonotype was picked up many times. Antigen: not known. The time point was: newly diagnosed GD, antithyroid drugs for less than 3 months. From RNA extracted from PBMCs, the TCR library was made. A further study also used this sample, focusing on T cells in Graves' hyperthyroidism and ophthalmopathy. From that paper: Recently diagnosed hyperthyroidism of less than 2 months' duration affected patients aged 18 to 65.

The TCR was taken from a woman between 18 and 30 years old with Graves disease. The V and J genes are TRBV30 and TRBJ2-2; D is perhaps TRBD2 (5 bases). Specimen: peripheral blood mononuclear cells (PBMCs), collected at new diagnosis, from a patient treated with antithyroid drugs. The CDR3 loop is CAWKVTGKNTGELFF. The CDR3, as DNA: TGTGCCTGGAAGGTTACGGGGAAGAACACCGGGGAGCTGTTTTTT.